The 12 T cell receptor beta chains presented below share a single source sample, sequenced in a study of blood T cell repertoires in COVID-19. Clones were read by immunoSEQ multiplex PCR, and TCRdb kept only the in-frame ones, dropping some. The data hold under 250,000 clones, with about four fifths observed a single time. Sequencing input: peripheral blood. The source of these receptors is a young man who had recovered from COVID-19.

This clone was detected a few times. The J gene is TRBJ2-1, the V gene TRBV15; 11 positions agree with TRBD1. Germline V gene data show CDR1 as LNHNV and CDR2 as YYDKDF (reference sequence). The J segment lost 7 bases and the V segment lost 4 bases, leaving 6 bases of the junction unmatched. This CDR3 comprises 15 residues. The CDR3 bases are TGTGCCACCAGCAAAGGACAGGGGGCGGTTAATGAGCAGTTCTTC. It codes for CATSKGQGAVNEQFF.

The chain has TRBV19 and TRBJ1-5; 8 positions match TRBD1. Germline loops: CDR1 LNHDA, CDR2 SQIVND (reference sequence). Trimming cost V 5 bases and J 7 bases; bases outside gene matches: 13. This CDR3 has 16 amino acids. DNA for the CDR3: TGTGCCAGTAGTGGGTTAGCAGGGGGCAGAGGGCAGCCCCAGCATTTT. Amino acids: CASSGLAGGRGQPQHF. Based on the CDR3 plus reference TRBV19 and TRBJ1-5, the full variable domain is DGGITQSPKYLFRKEGQNVTLSCEQNLNHDAMYWYRQDPGQGLRLIYYSQIVNDFQKGDIAEGYSVSREKKESFPLTVTSAQKNPTAFYLCASSGLAGGRGQPQHFGDGTRLSIL.

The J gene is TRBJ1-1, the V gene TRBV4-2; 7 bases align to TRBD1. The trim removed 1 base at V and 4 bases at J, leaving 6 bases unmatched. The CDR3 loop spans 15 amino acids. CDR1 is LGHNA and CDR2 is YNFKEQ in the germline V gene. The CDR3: CASSQGDRGITEAFF. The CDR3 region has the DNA TGTGCCAGCAGCCAAGGGGACAGAGGAATCACTGAAGCTTTCTTT.

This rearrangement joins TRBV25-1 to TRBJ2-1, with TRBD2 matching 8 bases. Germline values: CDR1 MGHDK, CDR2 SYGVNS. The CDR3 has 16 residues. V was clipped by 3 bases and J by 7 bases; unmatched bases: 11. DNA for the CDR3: TGTGCCAGCAGTGATGTTCTGCGGGGGGCCTCGAATGAGCAGTTCTTC. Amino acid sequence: CASSDVLRGASNEQFF.

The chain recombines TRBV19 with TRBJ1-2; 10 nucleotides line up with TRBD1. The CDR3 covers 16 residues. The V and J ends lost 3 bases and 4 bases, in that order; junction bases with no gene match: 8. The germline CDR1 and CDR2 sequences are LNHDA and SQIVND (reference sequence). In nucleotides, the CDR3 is TGTGCCAGTAGTATCGGGACAGGGGAAGCTTTCTATGGCTACACCTTC. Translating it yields CASSIGTGEAFYGYTF.

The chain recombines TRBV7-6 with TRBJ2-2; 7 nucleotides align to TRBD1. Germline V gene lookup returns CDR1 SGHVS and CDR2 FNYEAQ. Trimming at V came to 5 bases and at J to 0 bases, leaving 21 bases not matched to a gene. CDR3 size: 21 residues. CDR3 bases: TGTGCCAGCAGCCCAAGGGACCGGGACAGACCACAGTTCGCGAACACCGGGGAGCTGTTTTTT. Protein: CASSPRDRDRPQFANTGELFF.

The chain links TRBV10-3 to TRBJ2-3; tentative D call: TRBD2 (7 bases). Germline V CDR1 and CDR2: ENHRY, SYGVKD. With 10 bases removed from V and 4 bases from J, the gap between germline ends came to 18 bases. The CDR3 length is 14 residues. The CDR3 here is CATHGGPYPDTQYF. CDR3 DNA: TGTGCCACACACGGGGGGCCGTACCCAGATACGCAGTATTTT.

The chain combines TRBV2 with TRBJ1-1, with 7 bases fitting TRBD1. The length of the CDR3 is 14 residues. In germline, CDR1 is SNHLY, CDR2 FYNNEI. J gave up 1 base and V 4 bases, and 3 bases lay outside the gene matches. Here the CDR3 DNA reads TGTGCCAGCAGTGGGGACAGAAGGAACACTGAAGCTTTCTTT. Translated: CASSGDRRNTEAFF.

CDR3 DNA: TGTGCCACCCAGCGATCTGGGGCCAACGTCCTGACTTTC. Its translation is CATQRSGANVLTF. J is TRBJ2-6 and V is TRBV5-6; D gene unclear. Trimming left V 9 bases short and J 1 base short, with 8 bases between. Germline V gene sequence: CDR1 SGHDT, CDR2 YYEEEE. CDR3 length: 13 amino acids.

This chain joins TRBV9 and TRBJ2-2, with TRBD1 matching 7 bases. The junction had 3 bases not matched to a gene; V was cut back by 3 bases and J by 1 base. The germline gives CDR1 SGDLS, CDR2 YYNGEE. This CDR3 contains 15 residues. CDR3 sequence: CASSARTGNTGELFF. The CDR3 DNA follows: TGTGCCAGCAGCGCACGGACAGGGAACACCGGGGAGCTGTTTTTT.

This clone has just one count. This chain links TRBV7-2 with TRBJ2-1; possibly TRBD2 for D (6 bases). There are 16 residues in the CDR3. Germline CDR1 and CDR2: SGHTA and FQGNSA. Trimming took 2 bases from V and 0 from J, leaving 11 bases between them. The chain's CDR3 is CASSLTHGSSYNEQFF. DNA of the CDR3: TGTGCCAGCAGCTTAACCCACGGGAGCTCCTACAATGAGCAGTTCTTC.

The CDR3 reads CASSVGPTGSYEQYF. In nucleotides, the CDR3 is TGTGCCAGCAGCGTAGGACCCACAGGTTCCTACGAGCAGTACTTC. V is TRBV9 and J is TRBJ2-7; a weak D match, TRBD1 (5 bases). V dropped 0 bases and J dropped 1 base, with 11 bases sitting between them. The CDR3 spans 15 residues. In germline, CDR1 is SGDLS, CDR2 YYNGEE.